This TCR beta chain was recorded in a study of cytomegalovirus exposure and HLA in healthy donors. Study results and caveats: A later examination showed that TCR association rates differed by HLA locus, with DRB1 most and HLA-C fewest. Reports credit the classifier with highly specific, highly sensitive diagnosis of cytomegalovirus status. Most subjects had HLA-A and HLA-B alleles reportedly predicted accurately by TCR beta sequences.

V was pared by 9 bases and J by 4 bases, with 11 bases of the junction left unmatched. Germline lookup yields CDR1 MNHEY and CDR2 SMNVEV (reference sequence). This CDR3 is 15 amino acids long. PCR employed 60 Vbeta and 13 Jbeta primers. Profiling relied on immunoSEQ multiplex PCR, and the TCRdb table lists in-frame clones only, not all of them. The table records about 190,000 clones, about 80% of them present only once. In regard to this clone: Its antigen is as yet unknown. Additional DNA sequences in this sample encode the identical CDR3.

This sequence was found in a boy aged 5 to 17 in good health and CMV-seronegative. The J gene is TRBJ1-5, the V gene TRBV27; 8 bases are shared with TRBD1. The material sequenced was PBMCs. The CDR3 loop reads CASSPRTGFNQPQHF. CDR3 nucleotides: TGTGCCAGTAGTCCTCGGACAGGGTTTAATCAGCCCCAGCATTTT.